This T cell receptor beta chain derives from a study of OX40 agonist ivuxolimab in advanced cancers. Study overall: Participants could have had prior anti-PD-1, anti-PD-L1 or anti-CTLA-4 therapy, and approximately 37% had some.

Assay: immunoSEQ multiplex PCR; the TCRdb copy retains only in-frame clones and omits some. Here the sample spans more than 65,000 clones, 70% to 90% being singletons. This CDR3 region has 15 residues. Germline CDR1 is SEHNR and CDR2 is FQNEAQ (reference sequence). The V and J ends lost 1 base and 0 bases respectively, with 7 bases between them. This clone appeared once. This specimen consisted of CD4+ or CD8+ T cells sorted from blood, obtained in a trial of the OX40 agonist ivuxolimab. The chain couples TRBV7-9 to TRBJ1-3; D gene unclear. The origin of this receptor is an adult with an advanced solid tumor such as melanoma, head and neck, liver or kidney cancer. DNA of the CDR3: TGTGCCAGCAGCTTAGGGGCCAACTCTGGAAACACCATATATTTT. Amino acids: CASSLGANSGNTIYF.